This T cell receptor (beta chain) was identified in a study of blood T cell repertoires in COVID-19. The data were produced by immunoSEQ multiplex PCR, yet TCRdb's version contains in-frame clones alone and is incomplete. This table holds under 110,000 clones, about 89% found once. The V gene's germline CDR1 is MDHEN and CDR2 SYDVKM. Trimming shortened V by 1 base and J by 8 bases, and 14 bases separated the two germline ends. This CDR3 is built from 14 residues. The clonotype originates from a man over 45 with acute or convalescent COVID-19. The sequencing sample was made of peripheral blood. The chain is built from TRBV28 and TRBJ1-2; D is possibly TRBD1 (5 bases). CDR3 nucleotide sequence: TGTGCCAGCAGTTTATCGGGCGGGACGGTCGGCTACACCTTC. Its protein is CASSLSGGTVGYTF.